This TCR beta chain is from a study of vaccination effects on CD4 cells after COVID-19 (dated by TCRdb to between 2021 and 2024). The study in broad terms: Across the study, the median time from the second dose to post-vaccine sampling was 72 days (range 14 to 241). SARS-CoV-2 spike-specific CD4+ TCR repertoires from before and after mRNA vaccination were compared in COVID-19 convalescent patients and in infection-naive vaccine recipients. Altogether, some ten COVID-19 convalescent patients and a handful of SARS-CoV-2-naive healthy vaccine recipients made up the full study. Cultures from other donors in the study were sequenced using the Oncomine TCR Beta short-read assay on an Illumina iSeq 100. The research as a whole found: Among healthy vaccine recipients, nearly all vaccine-induced clones were SARS-CoV-2 mono-reactive, and just 1 of 255 was cross-reactive with common cold coronaviruses. Both infection-induced and vaccine-induced clones contracted markedly at late post-vaccination timepoints, which is consistent with waning T cell responses. Limitations of the study were the small number of convalescent patients and the absence of early post-infection timepoints.

Comments on this clone: This receptor's antigen is unknown. Per-base qualities were not stored, and no clone one base away is much larger.

To identify antigen-specific CD4+ T cell clonotypes by their expansion, the ViraFEST assay first stimulated PBMC with viral peptide pools and then applied TCR sequencing. After less than 13 days of culture, CD4+ T cells were isolated with the EasySep CD4+ T cell isolation kit. Two doses of either the BNT162b2 or the mRNA-1273 mRNA SARS-CoV-2 vaccine were administered to participants. None of the healthy vaccine recipients had a prior SARS-CoV-2 infection, which was confirmed by nucleocapsid antibody tests that came back negative both before and after vaccination. Roughly 2.1 million PBMC per well were cultured in IMDM with about 5% human AB serum, 10 IU/ml IL-2 and gentamicin, plus 10 ug/ml peptides. Half of the culture medium was replaced with fresh IL-2-containing medium on days 3 and 7. Each peptide stimulation condition was cultured in triplicate wells unless otherwise noted. Using Ficoll-Paque Plus gradient centrifugation, PBMC were separated from whole blood and then either used fresh or cryopreserved at -140C. The overlapping peptide pools covered the spike proteins of SARS-CoV-2 as well as those of the common cold coronaviruses HCoV-NL63, HCoV-OC43 and HCoV-229E. Genomic DNA was extracted from cultured CD4+ T cells with the QIAamp micro DNA kit.

The library was built by means of the immunoSEQ multiplex PCR assay. DNA from the CD4+ T cells that had been cultured and isolated underwent TCR beta CDR3 sequencing. In the authors' own workflow: The analysis removed non-productive TCR sequences, trimmed reads to the CDR3 region, and retained only CDR3s that were 7 or more amino acids long. The MANAFEST web app was used to pick out antigen-specific clonotypes by comparing their expansion in peptide wells with that in reference cultures. For clones to be considered positive, expansion at FDR<0.05 versus reference and all other wells, an odds ratio above 5, and a frequency above 0.1% in two replicate wells were required. Clonotypes significantly expanded in SARS-CoV-2 spike wells and in at least one common cold coronavirus spike condition were defined as cross-reactive. Using the stringdist R package, CDR3 similarity was measured by Levenshtein distance, and unrooted trees were constructed with ape in R 3.6.1. The table was pulled from immuneACCESS by TCRdb, which kept in-frame rearrangements only. Such tables lose some clones; where checked, under half of the loss comes from unresolved V genes, and the rest has no known cause. The V and J calls and clone size are taken from that table; D and trimming were inferred from the DNA. This sample holds roughly 63,000 clones; around 82% were observed only once. The ten biggest clones cover 2% of the sample.

CDR1 and CDR2, looked up from the germline V gene, are SGHTS and YDEGEE. Between the V and J ends, shortened by 0 bases and 5 bases respectively, the junction contains 10 bases. The CDR3, from cysteine to phenylalanine, totals 14 residues. The only DNA kept is the CDR3, 42 bases in frame from the first base. The chain uses TRBV5-8 and TRBJ2-3; the D gene is perhaps TRBD2, on 5 matching bases. The material was CD4+ T cells from PBMCs cultured with HCoV-OC43 spike peptides, obtained after COVID-19 vaccination. The cell subset or site label corresponds to: HCoV-OC43 spike overlapping peptide pool stimulation. The sequence was obtained from a human donor who received a COVID-19 vaccine. The CDR3 protein sequence reads: CASSLASSGDTQYF. The DNA reads as follows: TGTGCCAGCAGCTTGGCCTCGAGCGGAGATACGCAGTATTTT.